This T cell receptor (beta chain) emerged from a study of Ad26.COV2.S vaccination and SARS-CoV-2 variants. Regarding the study as a whole: Vaccinees reportedly had broad spike-specific CD8+ and CD4+ T cell responses.

Generated by immunoSEQ multiplex PCR, the TCRdb table keeps only in-frame clones and is missing some. Of over 400,000 clones listed, 92% are singletons. Noted treatment: about 20 received Ad26.COV2.S at low or high dose, single or two shots; 5 received placebo; per-sample allocation not given. Specimens were obtained on day 63 following the first vaccine or placebo injection. This CDR3 comprises 14 residues. Germline V gene lookup returns CDR1 SGHVS and CDR2 FQNEAQ. The V and J ends lost 5 bases and 3 bases, in that order; junction bases with no gene match: 5. Points on this clone: Its antigen is still unknown.

This sequence originates from a person between 18 and 65 years old who received the Ad26.COV2.S COVID-19 vaccine or a placebo. The sequencing used peripheral blood, collected in a trial of Ad26.COV2.S vaccine versus placebo. The V call is TRBV7-8, the J call TRBJ2-7; 9 positions match TRBD1. The CDR3 DNA sequence: TGTGCCAGCAGCAGAGCGGGACAGGGCTACGAGCAGTACTTC. Protein: CASSRAGQGYEQYF.